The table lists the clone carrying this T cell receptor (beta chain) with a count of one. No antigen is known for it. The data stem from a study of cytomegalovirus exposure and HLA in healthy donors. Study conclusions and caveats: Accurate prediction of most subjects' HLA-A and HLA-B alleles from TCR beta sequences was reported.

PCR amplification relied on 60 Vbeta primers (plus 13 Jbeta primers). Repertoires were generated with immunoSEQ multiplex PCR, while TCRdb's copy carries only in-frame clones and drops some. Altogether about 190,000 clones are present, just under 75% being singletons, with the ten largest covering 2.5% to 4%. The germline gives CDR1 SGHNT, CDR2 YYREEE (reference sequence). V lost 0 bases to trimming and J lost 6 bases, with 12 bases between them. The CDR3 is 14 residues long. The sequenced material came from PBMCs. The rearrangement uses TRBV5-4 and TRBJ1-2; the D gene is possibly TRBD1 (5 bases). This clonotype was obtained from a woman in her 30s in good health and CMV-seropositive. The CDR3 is CASSLASGLDGYTF. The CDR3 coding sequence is TGTGCCAGCAGCTTGGCCTCAGGGCTCGATGGCTACACCTTC.